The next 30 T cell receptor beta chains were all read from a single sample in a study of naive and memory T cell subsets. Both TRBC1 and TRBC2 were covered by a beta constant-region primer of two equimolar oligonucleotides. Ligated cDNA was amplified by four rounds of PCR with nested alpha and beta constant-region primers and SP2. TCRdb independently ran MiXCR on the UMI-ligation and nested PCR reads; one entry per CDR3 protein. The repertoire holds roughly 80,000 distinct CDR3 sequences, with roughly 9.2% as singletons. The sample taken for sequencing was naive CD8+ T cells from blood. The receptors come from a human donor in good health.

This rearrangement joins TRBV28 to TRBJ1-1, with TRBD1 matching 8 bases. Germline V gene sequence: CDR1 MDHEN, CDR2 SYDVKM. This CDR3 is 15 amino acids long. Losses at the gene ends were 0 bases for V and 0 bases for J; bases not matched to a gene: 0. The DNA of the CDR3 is TGTGCCAGCAGTTTATGGACAGGGGTGAACACTGAAGCTTTCTTT. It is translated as CASSLWTGVNTEAFF.

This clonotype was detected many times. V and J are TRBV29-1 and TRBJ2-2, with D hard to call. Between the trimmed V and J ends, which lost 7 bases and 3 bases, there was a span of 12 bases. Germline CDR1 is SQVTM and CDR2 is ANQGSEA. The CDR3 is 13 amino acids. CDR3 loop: CSEDGSHTGELFF. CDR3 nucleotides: TGCAGCGAAGATGGTAGCCACACCGGGGAGCTGTTTTTT.

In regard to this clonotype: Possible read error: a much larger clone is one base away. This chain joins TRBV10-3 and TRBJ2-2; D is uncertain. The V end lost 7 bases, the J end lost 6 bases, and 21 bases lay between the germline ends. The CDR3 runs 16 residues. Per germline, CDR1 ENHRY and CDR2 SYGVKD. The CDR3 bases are TGTGCCATCACCTCAGGATCGGTCGTAGACCCCGGGGAGCTGTTTTTT. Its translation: CAITSGSVVDPGELFF.

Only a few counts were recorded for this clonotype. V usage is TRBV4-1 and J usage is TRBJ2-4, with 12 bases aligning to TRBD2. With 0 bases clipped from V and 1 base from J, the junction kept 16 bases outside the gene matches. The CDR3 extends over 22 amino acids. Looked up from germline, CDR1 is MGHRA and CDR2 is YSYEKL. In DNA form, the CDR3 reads TGCGCCAGCAGCCAAGATATAGGCCCGGGACTAGCGGGCCCTGGGGCCAAAAACATTCAGTACTTC. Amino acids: CASSQDIGPGLAGPGAKNIQYF.

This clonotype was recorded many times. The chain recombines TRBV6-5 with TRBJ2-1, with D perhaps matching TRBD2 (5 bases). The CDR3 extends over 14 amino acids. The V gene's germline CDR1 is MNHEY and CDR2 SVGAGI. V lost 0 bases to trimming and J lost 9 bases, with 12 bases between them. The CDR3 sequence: CASSYSPSSGEQFF. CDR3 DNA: TGTGCCAGCAGTTACTCCCCGTCAAGCGGTGAGCAGTTCTTC.

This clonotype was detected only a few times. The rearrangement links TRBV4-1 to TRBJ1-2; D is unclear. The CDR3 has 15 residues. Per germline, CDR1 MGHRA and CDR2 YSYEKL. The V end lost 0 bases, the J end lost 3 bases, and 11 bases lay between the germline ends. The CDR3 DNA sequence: TGCGCCAGCAGCCAAGAACCCTTCCGAGACTATGGCTACACCTTC. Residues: CASSQEPFRDYGYTF.

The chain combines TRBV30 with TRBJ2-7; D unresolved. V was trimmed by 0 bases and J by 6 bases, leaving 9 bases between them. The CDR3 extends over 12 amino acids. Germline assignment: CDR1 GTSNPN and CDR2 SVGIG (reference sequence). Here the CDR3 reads CAWSVSGSEQYF. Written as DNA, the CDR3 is TGTGCCTGGAGTGTATCAGGTTCCGAGCAGTACTTC. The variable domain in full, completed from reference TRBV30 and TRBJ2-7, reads SQTIHQWPATLVQPVGSPLSLECTVEGTSNPNLYWYRQAAGRGLQLLFYSVGIGQISSEVPQNLSASRPQDRQFILSSKKLLLSDSGFYLCAWSVSGSEQYFGPGTRLTVT.

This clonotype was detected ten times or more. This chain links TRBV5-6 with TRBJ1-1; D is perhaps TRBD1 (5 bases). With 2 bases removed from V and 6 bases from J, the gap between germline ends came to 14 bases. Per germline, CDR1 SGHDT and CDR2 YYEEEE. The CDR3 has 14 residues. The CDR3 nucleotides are TGTGCCAGCAGCTTCCCCTCCAGAGGGGCTGAAGCTTTCTTT. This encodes CASSFPSRGAEAFF.

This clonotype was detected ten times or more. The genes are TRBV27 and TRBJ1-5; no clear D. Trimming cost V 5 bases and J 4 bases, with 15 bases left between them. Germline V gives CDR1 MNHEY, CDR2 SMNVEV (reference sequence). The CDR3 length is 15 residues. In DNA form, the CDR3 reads TGTGCCAGCAGTCCCCTAGAACGGCGGAATCAGCCCCAGCATTTT. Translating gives CASSPLERRNQPQHF.

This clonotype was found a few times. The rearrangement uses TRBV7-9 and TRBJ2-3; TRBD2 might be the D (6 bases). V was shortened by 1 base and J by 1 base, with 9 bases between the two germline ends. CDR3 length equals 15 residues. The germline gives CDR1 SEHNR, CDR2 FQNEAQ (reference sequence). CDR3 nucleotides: TGTGCCAGCAGCTTAGGGGGACTTCGCACAGATACGCAGTATTTT. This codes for CASSLGGLRTDTQYF.

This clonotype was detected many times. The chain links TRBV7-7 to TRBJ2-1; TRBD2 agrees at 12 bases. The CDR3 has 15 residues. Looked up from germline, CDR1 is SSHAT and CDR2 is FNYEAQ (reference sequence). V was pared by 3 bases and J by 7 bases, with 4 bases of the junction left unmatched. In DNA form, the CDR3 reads TGTGCCAGCAGCTTGGCTAGCGGGAGGGGGAATGAGCAGTTCTTC. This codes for CASSLASGRGNEQFF.

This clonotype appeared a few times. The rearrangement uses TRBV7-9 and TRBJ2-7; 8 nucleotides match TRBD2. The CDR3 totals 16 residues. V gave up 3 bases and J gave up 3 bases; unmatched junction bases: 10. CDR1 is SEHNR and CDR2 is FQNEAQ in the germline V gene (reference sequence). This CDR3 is CASSFDMTSDNYEQYF. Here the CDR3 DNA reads TGTGCCAGCAGCTTCGACATGACTAGCGATAACTACGAGCAGTACTTC. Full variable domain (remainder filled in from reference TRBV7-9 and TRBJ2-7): DTGVSQNPRHKITKRGQNVTFRCDPISEHNRLYWYRQTLGQGPEFLTYFQNEAQLEKSRLLSDRFSAERPKGSFSTLEIQRTEQGDSAMYLCASSFDMTSDNYEQYFGPGTRLTVT.

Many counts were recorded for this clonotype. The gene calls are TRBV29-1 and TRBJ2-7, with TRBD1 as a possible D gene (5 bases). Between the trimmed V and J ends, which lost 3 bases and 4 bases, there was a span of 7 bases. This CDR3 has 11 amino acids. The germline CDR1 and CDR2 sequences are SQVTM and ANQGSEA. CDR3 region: CSVDQGYEQYF. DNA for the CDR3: TGCAGCGTTGATCAGGGATACGAGCAGTACTTC.

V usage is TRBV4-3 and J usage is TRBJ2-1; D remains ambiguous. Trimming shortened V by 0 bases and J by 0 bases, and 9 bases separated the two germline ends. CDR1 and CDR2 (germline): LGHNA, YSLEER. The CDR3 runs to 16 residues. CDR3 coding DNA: TGCGCCAGCAGCCAAGACCCCTATAGCTCCTACAATGAGCAGTTCTTC. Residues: CASSQDPYSSYNEQFF.

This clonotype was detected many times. Written as DNA, the CDR3 is TGCAGTGCTAGAAAGTCTCCGGTAGGGCGGGCCCAAAGCTCCTACGAGCAGTACTTC. Translating gives CSARKSPVGRAQSSYEQYF. The chain uses TRBV20-1 and TRBJ2-7, with D possibly being TRBD2 (5 bases). This CDR3 is built from 19 residues. CDR1 is DFQATT and CDR2 is SNEGSKA in the germline V gene (reference sequence). Trimming removed 2 bases from V and 0 bases from J, with 26 bases in between.

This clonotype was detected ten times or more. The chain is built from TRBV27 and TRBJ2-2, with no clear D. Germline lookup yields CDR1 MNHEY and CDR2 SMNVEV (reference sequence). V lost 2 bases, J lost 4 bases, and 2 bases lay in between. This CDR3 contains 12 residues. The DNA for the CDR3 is TGTGCCAGCAGTTTAGTCACCGGGGAGCTGTTTTTT. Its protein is CASSLVTGELFF.

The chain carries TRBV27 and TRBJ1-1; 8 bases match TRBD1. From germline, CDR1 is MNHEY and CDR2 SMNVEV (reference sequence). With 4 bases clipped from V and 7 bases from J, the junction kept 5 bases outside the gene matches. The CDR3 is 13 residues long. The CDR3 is CASSSGQALEAFF. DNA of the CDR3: TGTGCCAGCAGTTCGGGACAGGCTCTTGAAGCTTTCTTT.

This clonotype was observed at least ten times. CDR3 residues: CATSRDQGNSYEQYF. Here the CDR3 DNA reads TGTGCCACCAGCAGAGACCAGGGGAACTCCTACGAGCAGTACTTC. J is TRBJ2-7 and V is TRBV15, with D possibly TRBD1 on 6 matching bases. Germline assignment: CDR1 LNHNV and CDR2 YYDKDF (reference sequence). The germline V and J ends were trimmed by 0 bases and 0 bases, with 9 bases remaining between them. This CDR3 contains 15 residues.

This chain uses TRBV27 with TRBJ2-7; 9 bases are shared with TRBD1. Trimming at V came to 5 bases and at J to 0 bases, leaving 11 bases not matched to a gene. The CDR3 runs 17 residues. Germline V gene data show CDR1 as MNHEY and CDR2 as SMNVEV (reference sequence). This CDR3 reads CASSPLGTGWSSYEQYF. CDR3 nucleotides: TGTGCCAGCAGTCCATTAGGGACAGGGTGGTCCTCCTACGAGCAGTACTTC.

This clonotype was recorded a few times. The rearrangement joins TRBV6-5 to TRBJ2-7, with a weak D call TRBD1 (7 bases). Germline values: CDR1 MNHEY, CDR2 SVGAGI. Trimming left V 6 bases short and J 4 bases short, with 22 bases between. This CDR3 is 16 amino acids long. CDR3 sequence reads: CASSLTFQGGAYEQYF. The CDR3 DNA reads TGTGCCAGCAGCCTTACGTTCCAGGGGGGTGCATACGAGCAGTACTTC.

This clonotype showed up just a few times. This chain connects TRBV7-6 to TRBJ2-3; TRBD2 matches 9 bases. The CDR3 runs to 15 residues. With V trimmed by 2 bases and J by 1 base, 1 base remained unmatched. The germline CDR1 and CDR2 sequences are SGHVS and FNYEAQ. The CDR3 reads CASSLRLAGTDTQYF. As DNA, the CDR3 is TGTGCCAGCAGCTTACGACTAGCGGGCACAGATACGCAGTATTTT.

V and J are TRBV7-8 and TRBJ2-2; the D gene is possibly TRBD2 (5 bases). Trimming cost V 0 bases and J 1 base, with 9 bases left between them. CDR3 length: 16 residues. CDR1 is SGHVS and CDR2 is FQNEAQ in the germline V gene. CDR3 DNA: TGTGCCAGCAGCTTAGCGGTTAGCGAGAACACCGGGGAGCTGTTTTTT. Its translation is CASSLAVSENTGELFF.

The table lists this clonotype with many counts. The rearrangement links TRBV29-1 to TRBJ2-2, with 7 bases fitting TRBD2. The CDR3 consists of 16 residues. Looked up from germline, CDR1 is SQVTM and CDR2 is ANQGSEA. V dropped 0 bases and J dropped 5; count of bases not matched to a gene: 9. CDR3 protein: CSVEDHRTSGTGELFF. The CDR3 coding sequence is TGCAGCGTTGAAGATCATCGGACTAGTGGTACCGGGGAGCTGTTTTTT.

DNA for the CDR3: TGTGCCAGCAACGGCGGGAACACAGATACGCAGTATTTT. Encoded protein: CASNGGNTDTQYF. This chain connects TRBV2 to TRBJ2-3; possible D gene TRBD2, 6 bases. V was shortened by 7 bases and J by 2 bases, with 10 bases between the two germline ends. The CDR3 runs 13 residues. Germline V lookup: CDR1 SNHLY, CDR2 FYNNEI.

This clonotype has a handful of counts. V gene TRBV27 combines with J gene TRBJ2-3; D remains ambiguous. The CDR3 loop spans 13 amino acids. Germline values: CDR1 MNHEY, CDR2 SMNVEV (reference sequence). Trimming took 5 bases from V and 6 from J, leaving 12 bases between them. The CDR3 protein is CASSPIVWDTQYF. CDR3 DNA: TGTGCCAGCAGTCCCATCGTGTGGGATACGCAGTATTTT.

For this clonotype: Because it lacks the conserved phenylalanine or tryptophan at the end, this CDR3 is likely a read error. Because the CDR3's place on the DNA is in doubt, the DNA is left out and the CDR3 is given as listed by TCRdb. The CDR3 sequence: CASSQEASGRAWFS. The chain has TRBV4-1 and TRBJ2-1; the listed D gene, TRBD2, was not tested against the DNA. The CDR3 spans 14 residues, counting both ends. Germline-derived CDR1 and CDR2 are MGHRA and YSYEKL.

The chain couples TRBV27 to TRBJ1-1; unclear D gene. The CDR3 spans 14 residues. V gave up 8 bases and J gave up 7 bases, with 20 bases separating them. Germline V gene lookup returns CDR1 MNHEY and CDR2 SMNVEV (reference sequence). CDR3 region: CASGMTPPLGEAFF. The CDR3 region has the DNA TGTGCCAGCGGAATGACCCCACCCCTGGGTGAAGCTTTCTTT.

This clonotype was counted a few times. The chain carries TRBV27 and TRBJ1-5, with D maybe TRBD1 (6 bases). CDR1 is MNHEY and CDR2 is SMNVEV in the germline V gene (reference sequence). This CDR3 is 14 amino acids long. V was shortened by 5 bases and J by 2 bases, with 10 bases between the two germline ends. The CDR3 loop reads CASSPRQGNQPQHF. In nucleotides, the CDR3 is TGTGCCAGCAGTCCTCGACAGGGCAATCAGCCCCAGCATTTT.

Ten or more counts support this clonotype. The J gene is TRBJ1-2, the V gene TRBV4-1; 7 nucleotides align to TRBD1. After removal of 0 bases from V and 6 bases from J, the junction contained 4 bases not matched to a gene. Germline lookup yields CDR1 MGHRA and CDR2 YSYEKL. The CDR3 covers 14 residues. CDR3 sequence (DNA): TGCGCCAGCAGCCAAGAAGCAGGGGGAAATGGCTACACCTTC. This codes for CASSQEAGGNGYTF.

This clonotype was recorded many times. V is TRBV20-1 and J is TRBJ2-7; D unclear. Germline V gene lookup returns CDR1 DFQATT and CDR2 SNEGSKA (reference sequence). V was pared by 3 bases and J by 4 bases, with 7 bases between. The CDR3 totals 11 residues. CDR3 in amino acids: CSASDGYEQYF. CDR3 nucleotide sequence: TGCAGTGCTAGCGATGGGTACGAGCAGTACTTC.